This TCR beta chain was profiled in a study of T cell responses to AZD1222 COVID-19 vaccine. Points from the study as a whole: Donors, mostly white British, included more females; clonal diversity was possibly underestimated.

Assay: immunoSEQ multiplex PCR; the TCRdb copy retains only in-frame clones and omits some. Among approximately 100,000 clones listed, 85% were seen once. CDR1 is SNHLY and CDR2 is FYNNEI in the germline V gene. Trimming left V 7 bases short and J 1 base short, with 7 bases between. The CDR3 consists of 12 residues. As concerns this clone: Its antigen remains unidentified.

The TCR comes from an adult who received the AZD1222 COVID-19 vaccine. The rearrangement links TRBV2 to TRBJ2-5, with D possibly TRBD2 on 6 matching bases. Sequences were derived from peripheral blood, sampled 28 days after the second AZD1222 dose. CDR3: CASTSAQETQYF. Written as DNA, the CDR3 is TGTGCCAGCACTAGCGCCCAAGAGACCCAGTACTTC.